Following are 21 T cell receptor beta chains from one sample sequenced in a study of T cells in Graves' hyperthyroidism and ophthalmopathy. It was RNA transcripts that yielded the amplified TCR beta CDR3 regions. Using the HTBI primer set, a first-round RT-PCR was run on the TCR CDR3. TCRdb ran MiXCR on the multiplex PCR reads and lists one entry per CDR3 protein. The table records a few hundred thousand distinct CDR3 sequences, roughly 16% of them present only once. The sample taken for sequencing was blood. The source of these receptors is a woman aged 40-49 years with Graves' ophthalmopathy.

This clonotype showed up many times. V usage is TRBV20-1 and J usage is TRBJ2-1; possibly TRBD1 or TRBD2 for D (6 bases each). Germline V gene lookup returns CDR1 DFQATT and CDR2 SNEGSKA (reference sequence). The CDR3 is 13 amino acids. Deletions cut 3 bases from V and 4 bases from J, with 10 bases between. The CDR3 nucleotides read TGCAGTGCTAGCCGGGGGCCTTACAATGAGCAGTTCTTC. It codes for CSASRGPYNEQFF.

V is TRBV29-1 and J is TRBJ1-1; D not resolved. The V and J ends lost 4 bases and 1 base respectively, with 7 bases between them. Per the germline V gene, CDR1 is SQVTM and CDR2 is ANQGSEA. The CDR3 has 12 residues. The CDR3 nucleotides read TGCAGCGTTGTGAAGGGGAACACTGAAGCTTTCTTT. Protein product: CSVVKGNTEAFF.

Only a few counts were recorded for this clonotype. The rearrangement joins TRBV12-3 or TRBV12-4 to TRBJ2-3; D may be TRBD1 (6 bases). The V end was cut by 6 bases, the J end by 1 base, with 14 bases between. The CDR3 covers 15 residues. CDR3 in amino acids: CASRPSRGRTDTQYF. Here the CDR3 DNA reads TGTGCCAGCAGACCCTCCAGGGGACGCACAGATACGCAGTATTTT.

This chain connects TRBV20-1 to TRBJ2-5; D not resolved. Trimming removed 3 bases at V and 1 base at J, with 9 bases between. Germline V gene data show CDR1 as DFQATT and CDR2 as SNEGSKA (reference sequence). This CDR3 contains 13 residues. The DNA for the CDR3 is TGCAGTGCTAGTGCAGGACCCCAAGAGACCCAGTACTTC. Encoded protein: CSASAGPQETQYF.

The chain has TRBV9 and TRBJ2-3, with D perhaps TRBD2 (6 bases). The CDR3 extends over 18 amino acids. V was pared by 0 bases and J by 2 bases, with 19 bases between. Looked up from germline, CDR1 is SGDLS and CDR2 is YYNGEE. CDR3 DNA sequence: TGTGCCAGCAGCGTAGGGTCCGGGAGACTGAGCGCCACAGATACGCAGTATTTT. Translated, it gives CASSVGSGRLSATDTQYF.

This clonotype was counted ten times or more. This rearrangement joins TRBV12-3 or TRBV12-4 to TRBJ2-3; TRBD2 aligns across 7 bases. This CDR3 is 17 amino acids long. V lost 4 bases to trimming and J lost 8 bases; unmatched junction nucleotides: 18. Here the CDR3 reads CASSSQPPGTGGGTQYF. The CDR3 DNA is TGTGCCAGCAGTTCTCAGCCCCCGGGTACGGGCGGGGGTACGCAGTATTTT.

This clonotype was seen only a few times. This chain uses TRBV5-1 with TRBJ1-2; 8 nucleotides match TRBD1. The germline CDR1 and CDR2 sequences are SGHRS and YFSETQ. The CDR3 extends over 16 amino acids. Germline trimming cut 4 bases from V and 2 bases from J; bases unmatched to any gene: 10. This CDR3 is CASSPQTGAGNYGYTF. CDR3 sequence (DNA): TGCGCCAGCAGCCCCCAGACAGGGGCCGGGAACTATGGCTACACCTTC.

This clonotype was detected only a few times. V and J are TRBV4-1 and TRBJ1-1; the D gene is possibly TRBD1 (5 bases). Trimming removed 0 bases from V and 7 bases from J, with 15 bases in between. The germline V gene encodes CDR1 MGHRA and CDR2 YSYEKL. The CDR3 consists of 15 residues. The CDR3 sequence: CASSQDGGILYEAFF. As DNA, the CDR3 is TGCGCCAGCAGCCAAGACGGGGGAATTCTCTATGAAGCTTTCTTT.

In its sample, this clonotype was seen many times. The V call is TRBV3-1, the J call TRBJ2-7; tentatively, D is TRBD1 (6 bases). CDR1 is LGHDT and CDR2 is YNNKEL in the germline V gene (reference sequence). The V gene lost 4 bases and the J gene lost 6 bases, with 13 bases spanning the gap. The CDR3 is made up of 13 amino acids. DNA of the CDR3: TGTGCCAGCAGCCCGACAGGATCCGGCGAGCAGTACTTC. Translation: CASSPTGSGEQYF.

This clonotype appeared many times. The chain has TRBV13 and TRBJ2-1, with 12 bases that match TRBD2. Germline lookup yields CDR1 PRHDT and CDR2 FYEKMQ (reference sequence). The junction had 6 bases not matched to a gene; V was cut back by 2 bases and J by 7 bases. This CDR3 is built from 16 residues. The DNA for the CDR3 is TGTGCCAGCAGCTTACTAGCGGGGGGGATTGTGAATGAGCAGTTCTTC. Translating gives CASSLLAGGIVNEQFF.

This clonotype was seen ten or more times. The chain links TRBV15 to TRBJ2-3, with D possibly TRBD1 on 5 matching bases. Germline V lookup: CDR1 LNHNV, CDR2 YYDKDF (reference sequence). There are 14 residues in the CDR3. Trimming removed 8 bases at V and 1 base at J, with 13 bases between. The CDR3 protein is CATSVLGGTDTQYF. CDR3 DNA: TGTGCCACCTCCGTCCTAGGGGGCACAGATACGCAGTATTTT.

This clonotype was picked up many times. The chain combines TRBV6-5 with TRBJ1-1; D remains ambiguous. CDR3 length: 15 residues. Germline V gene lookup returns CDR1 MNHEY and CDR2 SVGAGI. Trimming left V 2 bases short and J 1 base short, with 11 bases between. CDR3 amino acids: CASSYDRDQNTEAFF. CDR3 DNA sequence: TGTGCCAGCAGTTACGACCGAGACCAGAACACTGAAGCTTTCTTT.

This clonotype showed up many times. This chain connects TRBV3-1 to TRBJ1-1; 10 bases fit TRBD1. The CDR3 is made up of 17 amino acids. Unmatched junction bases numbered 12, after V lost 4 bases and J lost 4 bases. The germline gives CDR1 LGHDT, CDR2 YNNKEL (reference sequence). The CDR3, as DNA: TGTGCCAGCAGCCCCCGGGACAGGGGATATGTGGGCACTGAAGCTTTCTTT. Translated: CASSPRDRGYVGTEAFF.

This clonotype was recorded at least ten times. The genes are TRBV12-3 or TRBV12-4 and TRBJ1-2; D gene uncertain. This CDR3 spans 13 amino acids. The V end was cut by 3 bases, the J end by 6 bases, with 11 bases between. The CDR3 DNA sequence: TGTGCCAGCAGTTTGGGCCGGCCCAATGGCTACACCTTC. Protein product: CASSLGRPNGYTF.

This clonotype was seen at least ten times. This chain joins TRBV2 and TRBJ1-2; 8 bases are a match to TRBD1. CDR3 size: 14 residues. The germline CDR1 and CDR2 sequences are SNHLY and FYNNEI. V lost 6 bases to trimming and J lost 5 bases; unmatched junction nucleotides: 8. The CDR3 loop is CASRPGTGRYGYTF. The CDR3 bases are TGTGCCAGCAGGCCCGGGACAGGTAGATATGGCTACACCTTC. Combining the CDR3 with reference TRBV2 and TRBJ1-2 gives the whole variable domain EPEVTQTPSHQVTQMGQEVILRCVPISNHLYFYWYRQILGQKVEFLVSFYNNEISEKSEIFDDQFSVERPDGSNFTLKIRSTKLEDSAMYFCASRPGTGRYGYTFGSGTRLTVV.

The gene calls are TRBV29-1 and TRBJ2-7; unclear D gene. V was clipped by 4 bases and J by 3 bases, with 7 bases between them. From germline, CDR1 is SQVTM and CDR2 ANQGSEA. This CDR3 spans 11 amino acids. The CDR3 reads CSVGQNYEQYF. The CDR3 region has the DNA TGCAGCGTTGGGCAGAACTACGAGCAGTACTTC.

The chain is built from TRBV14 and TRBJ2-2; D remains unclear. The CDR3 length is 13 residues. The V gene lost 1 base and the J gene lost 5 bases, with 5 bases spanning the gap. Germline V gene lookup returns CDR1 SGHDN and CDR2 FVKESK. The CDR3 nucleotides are TGTGCCAGCAGCCAAGGGACGACCGGGGAGCTGTTTTTT. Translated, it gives CASSQGTTGELFF. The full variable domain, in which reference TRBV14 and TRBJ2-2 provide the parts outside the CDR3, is EAGVTQFPSHSVIEKGQTVTLRCDPISGHDNLYWYRRVMGKEIKFLLHFVKESKQDESGMPNNRFLAERTGGTYSTLKVQPAELEDSGVYFCASSQGTTGELFFGEGSRLTVL.

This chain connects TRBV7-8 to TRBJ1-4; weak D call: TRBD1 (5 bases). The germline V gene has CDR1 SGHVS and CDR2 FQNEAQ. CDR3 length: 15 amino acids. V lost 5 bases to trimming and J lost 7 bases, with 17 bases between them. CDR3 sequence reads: CASSQTGGTTEKLFF. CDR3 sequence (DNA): TGTGCCAGCAGCCAGACGGGGGGTACAACTGAAAAACTGTTTTTT.

CDR3 protein: CSARSSTTLYNEQFF. The CDR3 coding sequence is TGCAGTGCTAGGTCCTCGACTACCTTATACAATGAGCAGTTCTTC. J is TRBJ2-1 and V is TRBV20-1; TRBD2 might be the D (5 bases). Germline V gives CDR1 DFQATT, CDR2 SNEGSKA (reference sequence). This CDR3 has 15 amino acids. V shed 3 bases and J shed 4 bases, with 16 bases lying between them.

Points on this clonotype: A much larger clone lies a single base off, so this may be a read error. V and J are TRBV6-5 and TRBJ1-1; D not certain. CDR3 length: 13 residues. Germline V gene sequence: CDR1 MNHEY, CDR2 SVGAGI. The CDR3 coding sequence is TGTGCCAGCAGTTACTTCTTGAACGCTGAAGCTTTCTTT. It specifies CASSYFLNAEAFF.

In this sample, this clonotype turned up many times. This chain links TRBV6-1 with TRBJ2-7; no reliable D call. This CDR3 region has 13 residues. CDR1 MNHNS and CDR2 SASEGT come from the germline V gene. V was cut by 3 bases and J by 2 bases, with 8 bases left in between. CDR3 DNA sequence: TGTGCCAGCAGTGATGGGTCTGCCTACGAGCAGTACTTC. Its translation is CASSDGSAYEQYF.